These T cell receptor beta chains were read from a single sample in a study of blood T cells in healthy people across ages. TCRdb independently ran MiXCR on the 5' RACE reads; one entry per CDR3 protein. The repertoire holds around 1,000,000 distinct CDR3 sequences, 25% seen once, with 0.65% to 0.75% in the top ten. These same data were also listed under a study on T cells of mothers and their children.

Input material: blood. The receptors were sampled from a girl aged 2 to 10 in good health. CDR3s include the opening cysteine and the closing phenylalanine or tryptophan. The size of a clone is reported for some rows only, either as once, few or many, or as a class for expanded clones.

v_gene: TRBV25-1
abundance: NA
j_gene: TRBJ1-4
CDR3aa: CASSEYRVNNEKLFF

v_gene: TRBV18
abundance: NA
j_gene: TRBJ2-7
CDR3aa: CASSPGTREQYF

v_gene: TRBV7-9
abundance: few
j_gene: TRBJ1-2
CDR3aa: CASSSPGRVYTF

v_gene: TRBV11-3
abundance: NA
j_gene: TRBJ2-3
CDR3aa: CASSLGEAGTDTQYF

v_gene: TRBV7-9
abundance: NA
j_gene: TRBJ2-7
CDR3aa: CASSSTGQGIYEQYF

v_gene: TRBV20-1
abundance: many
j_gene: TRBJ2-1
CDR3aa: CSASPSGRYNEQFF

v_gene: TRBV4-1
abundance: NA
j_gene: TRBJ1-5
CDR3aa: CASSPLDEQPQHF

v_gene: TRBV7-8
abundance: few
j_gene: TRBJ2-3
CDR3aa: CATRRASNTDTQYF

v_gene: TRBV20-1
abundance: once
j_gene: TRBJ2-7
CDR3aa: CSARSDYEQYF

v_gene: TRBV28
abundance: NA
j_gene: TRBJ2-4
CDR3aa: CASSHPVVDKNIQYF

v_gene: TRBV20-1
abundance: NA
j_gene: TRBJ1-4
CDR3aa: CSASLFGQGGEKLFF

v_gene: TRBV7-2
abundance: NA
j_gene: TRBJ2-3
CDR3aa: CASSLAFSAGGPDTQYF

v_gene: TRBV11-3
abundance: few
j_gene: TRBJ2-1
CDR3aa: CASSLVSRNEQFF

v_gene: TRBV28
abundance: NA
j_gene: TRBJ2-5
CDR3aa: CASGLFGQLQETQYF

v_gene: TRBV11-2
abundance: NA
j_gene: TRBJ2-1
CDR3aa: CATRGYNEQFF

v_gene: TRBV4-3
abundance: few
j_gene: TRBJ2-7
CDR3aa: CASSQDWDRGREQYF

v_gene: TRBV6-4
abundance: NA
j_gene: TRBJ1-1
CDR3aa: CASRSPGGQVNTEAFF

v_gene: TRBV12-3/TRBV12-4
abundance: NA
j_gene: TRBJ2-7
CDR3aa: CASSFWGFSYEQYF

v_gene: TRBV5-6
abundance: NA
j_gene: TRBJ1-2
CDR3aa: CASSPRTSNYGYTF

v_gene: TRBV28
abundance: NA
j_gene: TRBJ1-5
CDR3aa: CASSAHRGGLGEPQHF

v_gene: TRBV6-1
abundance: few
j_gene: TRBJ1-5
CDR3aa: CASSGPTHRGRWGQPQHF

v_gene: TRBV20-1
abundance: few
j_gene: TRBJ2-7
CDR3aa: CSARSIEAGEAYEQYF

v_gene: TRBV27
abundance: few
j_gene: TRBJ2-1
CDR3aa: CASSFVGQNYNEQFF

v_gene: TRBV11-2
abundance: NA
j_gene: TRBJ2-1
CDR3aa: CASSFPERGASYNEQFF

v_gene: TRBV12-3/TRBV12-4
abundance: NA
j_gene: NA
CDR3aa: CASCRTDYNEQFF

v_gene: TRBV29-1
abundance: few
j_gene: NA
CDR3aa: CSVAAPGYEQYF

v_gene: TRBV7-2
abundance: NA
j_gene: TRBJ2-1
CDR3aa: CASSLGLADSYNEQFF